This TCR beta chain was sequenced in a study of T cells in women clearing cervical HPV infection. Assay used: immunoSEQ multiplex PCR; TCRdb lists only in-frame clones, some missing. The repertoire shows about 44,000 clones; the top ten hold 0.95% to 1.5%. As for this clone: The CDR3 goes on 3 residues after the read ends, and that part is filled in from the germline J gene.

CDR3 length: 13 amino acids. Germline CDR1 DFQATT, CDR2 SNEGSKA (reference sequence). Trimming removed 4 bases from V and 5 bases from J; junction bases left unmatched: 7. The chain has TRBV20-1 and TRBJ1-2; 7 bases are a match to TRBD1. The specimen was blood buffy coat. This receptor was obtained from a woman between 18 and 75 years old with a cervical HPV16 infection that either progressed to CIN3+ or cleared (not recorded which). CDR3: CSATEGGGYGYTF. The CDR3 bases that were read are TGCAGTGCTACGGAAGGGGGCGGATATGGC.